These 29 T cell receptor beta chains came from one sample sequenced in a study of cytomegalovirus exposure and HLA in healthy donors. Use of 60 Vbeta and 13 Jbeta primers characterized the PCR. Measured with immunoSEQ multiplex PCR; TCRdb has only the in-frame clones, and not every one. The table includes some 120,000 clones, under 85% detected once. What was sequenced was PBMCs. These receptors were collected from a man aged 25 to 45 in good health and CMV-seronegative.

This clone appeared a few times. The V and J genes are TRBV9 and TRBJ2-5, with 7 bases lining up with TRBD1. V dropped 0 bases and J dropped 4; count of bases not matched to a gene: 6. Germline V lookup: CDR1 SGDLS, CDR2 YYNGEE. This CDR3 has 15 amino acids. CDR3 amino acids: CASSVAGQGVETQYF. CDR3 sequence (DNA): TGTGCCAGCAGCGTAGCAGGGCAGGGGGTAGAGACCCAGTACTTC.

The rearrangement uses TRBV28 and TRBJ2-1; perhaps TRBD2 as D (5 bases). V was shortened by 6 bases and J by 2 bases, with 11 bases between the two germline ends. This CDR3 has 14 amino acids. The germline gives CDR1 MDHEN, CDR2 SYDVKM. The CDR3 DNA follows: TGTGCCAGCAGCTCGGGATTAACCTACAATGAGCAGTTCTTC. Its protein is CASSSGLTYNEQFF.

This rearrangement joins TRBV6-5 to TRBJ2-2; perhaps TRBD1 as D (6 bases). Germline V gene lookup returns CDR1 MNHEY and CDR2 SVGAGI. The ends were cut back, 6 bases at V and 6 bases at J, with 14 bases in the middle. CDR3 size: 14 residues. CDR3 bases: TGTGCCAGCAGCCGCAGGGGAAATGCCGGGGAGCTGTTTTTT. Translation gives CASSRRGNAGELFF.

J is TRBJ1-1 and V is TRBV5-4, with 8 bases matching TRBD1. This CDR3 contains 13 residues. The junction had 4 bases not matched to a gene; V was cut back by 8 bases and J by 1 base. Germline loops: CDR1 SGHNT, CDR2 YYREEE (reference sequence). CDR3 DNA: TGTGCCAGTAGACAGGGGACGAACACTGAAGCTTTCTTT. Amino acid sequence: CASRQGTNTEAFF.

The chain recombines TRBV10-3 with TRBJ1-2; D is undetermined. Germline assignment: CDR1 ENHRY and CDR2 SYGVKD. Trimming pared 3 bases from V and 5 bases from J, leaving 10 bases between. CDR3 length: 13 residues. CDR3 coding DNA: TGTGCCATCAGTGACTCGGGAGGGTATGGCTACACCTTC. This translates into CAISDSGGYGYTF.

CDR3 nucleotide sequence: TGTGCCAGCGGGACTATAGATACGCAGTATTTT. Its translation: CASGTIDTQYF. J is TRBJ2-3 and V is TRBV27; 7 nucleotides line up with TRBD2. This CDR3 region has 11 residues. CDR1 MNHEY and CDR2 SMNVEV come from the germline V gene (reference sequence). The trim removed 8 bases at V and 5 bases at J, leaving 1 base unmatched.

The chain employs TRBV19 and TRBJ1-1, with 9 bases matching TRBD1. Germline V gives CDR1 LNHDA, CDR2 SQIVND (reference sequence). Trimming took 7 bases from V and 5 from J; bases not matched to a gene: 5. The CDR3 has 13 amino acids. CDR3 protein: CASTPDRGTEAFF. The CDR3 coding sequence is TGTGCCAGTACCCCGGACAGGGGAACTGAAGCTTTCTTT.

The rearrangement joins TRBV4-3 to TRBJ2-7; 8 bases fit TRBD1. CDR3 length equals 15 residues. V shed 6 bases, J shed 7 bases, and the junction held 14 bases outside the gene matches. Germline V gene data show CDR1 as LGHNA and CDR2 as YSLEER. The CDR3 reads CASSYLGQGALEQYF. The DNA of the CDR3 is TGCGCCAGCAGTTACCTCGGGCAGGGGGCCCTAGAGCAGTACTTC.

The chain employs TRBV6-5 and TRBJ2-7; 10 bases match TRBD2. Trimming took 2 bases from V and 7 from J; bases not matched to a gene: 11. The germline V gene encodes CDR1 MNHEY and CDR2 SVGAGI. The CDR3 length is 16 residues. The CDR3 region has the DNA TGTGCCAGCAGTTACGGCGCAGCGGGAGGGCCCCGGGAGCAGTACTTC. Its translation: CASSYGAAGGPREQYF.

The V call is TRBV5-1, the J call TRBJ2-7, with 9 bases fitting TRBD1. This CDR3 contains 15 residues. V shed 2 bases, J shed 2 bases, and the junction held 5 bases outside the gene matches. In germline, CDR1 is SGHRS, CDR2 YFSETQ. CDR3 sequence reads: CASSFSGQGAYEQYF. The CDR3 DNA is TGCGCCAGCAGCTTCTCGGGACAGGGCGCCTACGAGCAGTACTTC.

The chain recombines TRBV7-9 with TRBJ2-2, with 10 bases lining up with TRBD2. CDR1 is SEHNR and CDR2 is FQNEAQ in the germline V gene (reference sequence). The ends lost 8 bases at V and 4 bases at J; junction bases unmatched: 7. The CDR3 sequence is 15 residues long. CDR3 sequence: CASRLASGGTGELFF. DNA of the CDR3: TGTGCCAGCCGTTTAGCTAGCGGGGGCACCGGGGAGCTGTTTTTT.

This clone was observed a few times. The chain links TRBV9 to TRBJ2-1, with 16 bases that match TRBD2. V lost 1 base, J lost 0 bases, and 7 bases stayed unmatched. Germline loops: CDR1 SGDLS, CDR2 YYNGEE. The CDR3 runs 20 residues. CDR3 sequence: CASSVKGTSGRESSYNEQFF. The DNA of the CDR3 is TGTGCCAGCAGCGTAAAAGGGACTAGCGGGAGGGAGAGCTCCTACAATGAGCAGTTCTTC.

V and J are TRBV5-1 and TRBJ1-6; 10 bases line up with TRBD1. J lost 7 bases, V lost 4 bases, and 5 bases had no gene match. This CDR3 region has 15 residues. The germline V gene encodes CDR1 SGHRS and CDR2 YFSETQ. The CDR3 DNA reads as TGCGCCAGCAGCCCGTGGACAGGGGGGAATTCACCCCTCCACTTT. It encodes CASSPWTGGNSPLHF. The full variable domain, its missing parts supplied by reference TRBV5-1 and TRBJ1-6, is KAGVTQTPRYLIKTRGQQVTLSCSPISGHRSVSWYQQTPGQGLQFLFEYFSETQRNKGNFPGRFSGRQFSNSRSEMNVSTLELGDSALYLCASSPWTGGNSPLHFGNGTRLTVT.

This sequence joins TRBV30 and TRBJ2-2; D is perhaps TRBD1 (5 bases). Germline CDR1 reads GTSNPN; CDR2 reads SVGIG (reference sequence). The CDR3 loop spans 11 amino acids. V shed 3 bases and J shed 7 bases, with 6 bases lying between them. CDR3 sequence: CAWSDSGELFF. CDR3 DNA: TGTGCCTGGAGCGACAGCGGGGAGCTGTTTTTT.

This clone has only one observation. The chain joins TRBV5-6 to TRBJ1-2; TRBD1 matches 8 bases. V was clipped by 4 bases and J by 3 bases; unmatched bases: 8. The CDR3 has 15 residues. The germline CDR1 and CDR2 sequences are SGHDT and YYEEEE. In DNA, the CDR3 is TGTGCCAGCAGCCGGACAGGGTTTCTTTACTATGGCTACACCTTC. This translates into CASSRTGFLYYGYTF.

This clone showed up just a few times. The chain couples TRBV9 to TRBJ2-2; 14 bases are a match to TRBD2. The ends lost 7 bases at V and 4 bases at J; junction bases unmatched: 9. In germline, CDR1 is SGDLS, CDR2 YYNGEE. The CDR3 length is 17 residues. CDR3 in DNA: TGTGCCAGCGGTAGGACTAGCGGGAGGCAGTCCACCGGGGAGCTGTTTTTT. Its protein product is CASGRTSGRQSTGELFF.

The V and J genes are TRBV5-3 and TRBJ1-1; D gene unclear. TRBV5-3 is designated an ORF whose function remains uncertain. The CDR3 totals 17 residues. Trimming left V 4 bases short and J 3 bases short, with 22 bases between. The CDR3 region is CARSGPDTPRGDTEAFF. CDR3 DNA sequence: TGTGCCAGAAGCGGTCCTGACACCCCGCGGGGTGACACTGAAGCTTTCTTT.

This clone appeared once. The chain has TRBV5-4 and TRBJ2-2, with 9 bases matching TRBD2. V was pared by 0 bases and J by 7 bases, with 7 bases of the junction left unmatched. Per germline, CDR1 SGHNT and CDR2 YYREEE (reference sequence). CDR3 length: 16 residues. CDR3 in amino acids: CASSLEAGGFDGELFF. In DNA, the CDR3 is TGTGCCAGCAGCTTGGAGGCGGGAGGGTTCGACGGGGAGCTGTTTTTT.

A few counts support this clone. CDR3: CANQGLASDTQYF. CDR3 sequence (DNA): TGTGCCAACCAGGGACTAGCTTCCGATACGCAGTATTTT. This chain connects TRBV2 to TRBJ2-3, with TRBD2 matching 9 bases. There are 13 residues in the CDR3. V dropped 10 bases and J dropped 6; count of bases not matched to a gene: 8. The germline V gene encodes CDR1 SNHLY and CDR2 FYNNEI.

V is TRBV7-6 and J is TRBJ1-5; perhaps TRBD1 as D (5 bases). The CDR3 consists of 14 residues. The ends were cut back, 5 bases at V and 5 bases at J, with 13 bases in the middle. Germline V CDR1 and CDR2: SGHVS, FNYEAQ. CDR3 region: CASSTGRVDQPQHF. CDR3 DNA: TGTGCCAGCAGCACAGGACGGGTCGATCAGCCCCAGCATTTT. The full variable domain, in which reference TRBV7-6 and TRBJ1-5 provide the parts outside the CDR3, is GAGVSQSPRYKVTKRGQDVALRCDPISGHVSLYWYRQALGQGPEFLTYFNYEAQQDKSGLPNDRFSAERPEGSISTLTIQRTEQRDSAMYRCASSTGRVDQPQHFGDGTRLSIL.

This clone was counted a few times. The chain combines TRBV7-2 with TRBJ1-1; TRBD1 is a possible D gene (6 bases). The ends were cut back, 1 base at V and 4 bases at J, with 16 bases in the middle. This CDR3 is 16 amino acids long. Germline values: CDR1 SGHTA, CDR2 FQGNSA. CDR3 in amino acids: CASSLGPTGLGTEAFF. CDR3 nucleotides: TGTGCCAGCAGCTTAGGGCCGACAGGATTGGGCACTGAAGCTTTCTTT.

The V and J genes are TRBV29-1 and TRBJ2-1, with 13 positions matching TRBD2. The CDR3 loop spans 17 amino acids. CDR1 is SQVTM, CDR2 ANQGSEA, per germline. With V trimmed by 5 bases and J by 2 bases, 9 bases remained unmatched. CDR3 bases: TGCAGCGTTACCCATCGACTAGCGGGAGGCCCCTACAATGAGCAGTTCTTC. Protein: CSVTHRLAGGPYNEQFF.

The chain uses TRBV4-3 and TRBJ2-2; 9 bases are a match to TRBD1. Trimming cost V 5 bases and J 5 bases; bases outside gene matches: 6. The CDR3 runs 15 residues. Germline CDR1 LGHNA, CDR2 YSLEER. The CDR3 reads CASSAGTGITGELFF. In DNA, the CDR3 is TGCGCCAGCAGCGCCGGGACAGGGATAACCGGGGAGCTGTTTTTT.

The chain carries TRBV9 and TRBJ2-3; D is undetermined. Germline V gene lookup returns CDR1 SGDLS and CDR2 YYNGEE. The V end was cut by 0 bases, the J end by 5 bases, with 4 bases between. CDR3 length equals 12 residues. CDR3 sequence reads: CASSVDRDTQYF. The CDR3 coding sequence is TGTGCCAGCAGCGTAGATCGAGATACGCAGTATTTT.

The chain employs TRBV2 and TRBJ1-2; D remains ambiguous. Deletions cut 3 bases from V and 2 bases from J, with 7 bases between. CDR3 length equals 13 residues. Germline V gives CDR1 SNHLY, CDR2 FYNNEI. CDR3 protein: CASSEATNYGYTF. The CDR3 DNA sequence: TGTGCCAGCAGTGAGGCGACAAACTATGGCTACACCTTC.

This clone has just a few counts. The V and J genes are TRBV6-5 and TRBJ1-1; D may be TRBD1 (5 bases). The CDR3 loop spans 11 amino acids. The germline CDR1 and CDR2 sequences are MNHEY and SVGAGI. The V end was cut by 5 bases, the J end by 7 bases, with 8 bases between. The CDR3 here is CASSGGSEAFF. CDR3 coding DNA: TGTGCCAGCAGTGGGGGGAGTGAAGCTTTCTTT.

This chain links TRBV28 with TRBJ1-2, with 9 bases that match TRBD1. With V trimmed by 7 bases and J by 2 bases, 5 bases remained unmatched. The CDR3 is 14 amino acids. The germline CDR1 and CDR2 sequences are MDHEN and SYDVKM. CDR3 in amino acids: CASTGTGWNYGYTF. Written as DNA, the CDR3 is TGTGCCAGCACCGGGACAGGGTGGAACTATGGCTACACCTTC.

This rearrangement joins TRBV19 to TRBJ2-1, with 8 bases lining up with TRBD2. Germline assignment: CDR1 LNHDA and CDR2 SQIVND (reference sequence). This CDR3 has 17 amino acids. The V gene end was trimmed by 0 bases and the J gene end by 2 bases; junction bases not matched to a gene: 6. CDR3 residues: CASSIDPTSGPYNEQFF. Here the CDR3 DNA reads TGTGCCAGTAGTATAGATCCCACTAGCGGACCCTACAATGAGCAGTTCTTC. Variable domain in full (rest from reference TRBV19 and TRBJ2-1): DGGITQSPKYLFRKEGQNVTLSCEQNLNHDAMYWYRQDPGQGLRLIYYSQIVNDFQKGDIAEGYSVSREKKESFPLTVTSAQKNPTAFYLCASSIDPTSGPYNEQFFGPGTRLTVL.

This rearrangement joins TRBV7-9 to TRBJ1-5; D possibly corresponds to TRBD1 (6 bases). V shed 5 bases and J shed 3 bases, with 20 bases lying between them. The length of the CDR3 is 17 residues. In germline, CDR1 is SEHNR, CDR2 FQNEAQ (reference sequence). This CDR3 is CASSPFIPGGINQPQHF. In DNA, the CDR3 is TGTGCCAGCAGCCCATTCATCCCGGGGGGCATCAATCAGCCCCAGCATTTT.